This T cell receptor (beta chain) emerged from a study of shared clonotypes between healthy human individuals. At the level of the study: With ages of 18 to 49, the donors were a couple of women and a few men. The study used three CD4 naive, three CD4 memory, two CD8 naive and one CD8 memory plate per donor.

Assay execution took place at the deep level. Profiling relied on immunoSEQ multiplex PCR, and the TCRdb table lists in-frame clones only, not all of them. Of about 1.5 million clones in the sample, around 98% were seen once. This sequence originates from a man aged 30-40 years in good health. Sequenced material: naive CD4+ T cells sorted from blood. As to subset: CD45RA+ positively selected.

The CDR3 loop is CASSLKNGSEFSRETQYF. CDR3 DNA sequence: TGCGCCAGCAGCTTGAAGAACGGGTCGGAATTTAGTAGAGAGACCCAGTACTTC. This chain uses TRBV5-1 with TRBJ2-5, with D unresolved. Per the germline V gene, CDR1 is SGHRS and CDR2 is YFSETQ. This CDR3 contains 18 residues. V was trimmed by 1 base and J by 4 bases, leaving 23 bases between them.